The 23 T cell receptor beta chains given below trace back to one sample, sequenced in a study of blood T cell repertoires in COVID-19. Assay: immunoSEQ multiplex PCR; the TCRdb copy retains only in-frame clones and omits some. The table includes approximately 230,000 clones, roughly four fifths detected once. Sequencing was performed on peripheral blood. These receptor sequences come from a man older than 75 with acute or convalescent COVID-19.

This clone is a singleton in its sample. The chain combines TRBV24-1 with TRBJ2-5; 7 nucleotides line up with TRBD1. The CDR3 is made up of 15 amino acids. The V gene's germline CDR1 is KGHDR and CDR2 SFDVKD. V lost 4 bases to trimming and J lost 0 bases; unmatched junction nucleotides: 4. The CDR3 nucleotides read TGTGCCACCAGTGACCTACAGGGGTACCAAGAGACCCAGTACTTC. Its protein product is CATSDLQGYQETQYF.

Here the CDR3 DNA reads TGCGCCAGCAGCTTGGCCGGTCGAGCGGGAGGACCCACAGATACGCAGTATTTT. Translation gives CASSLAGRAGGPTDTQYF. The chain joins TRBV5-1 to TRBJ2-3, with 9 positions matching TRBD2. This CDR3 spans 18 amino acids. V shed 0 bases and J 2 bases; nucleotides not matched to a gene: 10. Per the germline V gene, CDR1 is SGHRS and CDR2 is YFSETQ.

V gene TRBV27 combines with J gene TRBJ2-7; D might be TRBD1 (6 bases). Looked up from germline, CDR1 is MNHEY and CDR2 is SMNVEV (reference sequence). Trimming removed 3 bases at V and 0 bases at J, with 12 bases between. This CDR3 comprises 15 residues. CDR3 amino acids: CASSFDRIHSYEQYF. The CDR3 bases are TGTGCCAGCAGTTTCGACAGGATCCACTCCTACGAGCAGTACTTC.

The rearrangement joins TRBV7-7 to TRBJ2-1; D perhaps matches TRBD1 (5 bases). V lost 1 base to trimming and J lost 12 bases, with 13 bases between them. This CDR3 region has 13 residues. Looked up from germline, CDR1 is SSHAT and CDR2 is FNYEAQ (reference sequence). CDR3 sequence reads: CASSLGQGNPQFF. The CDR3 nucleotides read TGTGCCAGCAGCTTAGGGCAGGGCAACCCGCAGTTCTTC.

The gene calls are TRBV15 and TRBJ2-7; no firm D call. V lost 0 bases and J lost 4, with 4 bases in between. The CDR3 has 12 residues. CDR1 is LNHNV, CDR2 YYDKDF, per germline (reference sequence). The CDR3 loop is CATSRDMYEQYF. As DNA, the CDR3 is TGTGCCACCAGCAGAGATATGTACGAGCAGTACTTC.

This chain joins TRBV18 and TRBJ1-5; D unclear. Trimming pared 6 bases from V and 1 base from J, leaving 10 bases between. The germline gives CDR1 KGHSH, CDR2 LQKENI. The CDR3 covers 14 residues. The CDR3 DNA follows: TGTGCCAGCTCCCTTTACGAGAGCAATCAGCCCCAGCATTTT. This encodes CASSLYESNQPQHF.

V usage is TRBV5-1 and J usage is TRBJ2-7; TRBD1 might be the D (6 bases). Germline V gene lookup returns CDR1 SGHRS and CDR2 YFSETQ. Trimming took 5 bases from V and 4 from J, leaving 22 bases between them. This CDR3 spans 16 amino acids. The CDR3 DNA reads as TGCGCCAGCAGAGAATTCGCTGGACAGAGGGGTTACGAGCAGTACTTC. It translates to CASREFAGQRGYEQYF.

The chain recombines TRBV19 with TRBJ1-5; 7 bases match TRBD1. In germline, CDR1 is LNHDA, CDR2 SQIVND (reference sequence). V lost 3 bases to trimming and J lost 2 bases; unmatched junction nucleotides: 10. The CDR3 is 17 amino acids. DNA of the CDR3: TGTGCCAGTAGTATCCCCCGACAGGGAAGGGGCAATCAGCCCCAGCATTTT. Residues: CASSIPRQGRGNQPQHF.

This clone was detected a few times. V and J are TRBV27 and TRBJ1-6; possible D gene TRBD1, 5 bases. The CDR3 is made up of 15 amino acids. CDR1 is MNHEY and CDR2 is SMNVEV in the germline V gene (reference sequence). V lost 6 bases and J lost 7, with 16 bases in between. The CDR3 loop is CASRWEGVANSPLHF. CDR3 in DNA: TGTGCCAGCAGATGGGAAGGGGTGGCCAATTCACCCCTCCACTTT.

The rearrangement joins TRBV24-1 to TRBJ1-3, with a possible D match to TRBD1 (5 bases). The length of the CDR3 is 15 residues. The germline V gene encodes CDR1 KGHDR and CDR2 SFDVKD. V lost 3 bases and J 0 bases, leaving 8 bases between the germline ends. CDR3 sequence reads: CATSDVQGSGNTIYF. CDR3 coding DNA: TGTGCCACCAGTGATGTCCAGGGCTCTGGAAACACCATATATTTT.

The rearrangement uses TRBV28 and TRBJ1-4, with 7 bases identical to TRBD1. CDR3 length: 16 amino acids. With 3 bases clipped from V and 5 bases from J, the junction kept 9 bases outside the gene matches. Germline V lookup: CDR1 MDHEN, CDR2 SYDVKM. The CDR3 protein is CASSFAGQAGNEKLFF. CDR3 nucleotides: TGTGCCAGCAGTTTCGCCGGACAGGCGGGGAATGAAAAACTGTTTTTT.

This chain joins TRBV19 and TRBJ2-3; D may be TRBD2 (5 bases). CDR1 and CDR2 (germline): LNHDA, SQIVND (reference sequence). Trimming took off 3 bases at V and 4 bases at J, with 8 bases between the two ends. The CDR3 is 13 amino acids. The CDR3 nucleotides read TGTGCCAGTAGTATTATGAGGGCAGATACGCAGTATTTT. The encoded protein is CASSIMRADTQYF.

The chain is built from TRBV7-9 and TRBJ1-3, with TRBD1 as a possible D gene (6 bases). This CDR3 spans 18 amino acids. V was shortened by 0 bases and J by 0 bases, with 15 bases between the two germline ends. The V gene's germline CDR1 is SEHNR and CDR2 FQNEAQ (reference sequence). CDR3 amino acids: CASSLAITGQVSGNTIYF. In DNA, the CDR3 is TGTGCCAGCAGCTTAGCAATTACAGGGCAGGTCTCTGGAAACACCATATATTTT.

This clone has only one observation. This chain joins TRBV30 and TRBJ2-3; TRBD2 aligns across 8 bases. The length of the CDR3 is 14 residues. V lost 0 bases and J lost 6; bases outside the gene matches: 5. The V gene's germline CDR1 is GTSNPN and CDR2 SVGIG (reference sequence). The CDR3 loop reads CAWSVRTGGDTQYF. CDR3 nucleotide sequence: TGTGCCTGGAGTGTACGAACGGGGGGGGATACGCAGTATTTT.

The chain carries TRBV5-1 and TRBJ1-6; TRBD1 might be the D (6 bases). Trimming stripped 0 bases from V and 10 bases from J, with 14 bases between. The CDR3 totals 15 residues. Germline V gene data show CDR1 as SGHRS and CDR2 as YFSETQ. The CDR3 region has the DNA TGCGCCAGCAGCTTGGAACAGGGCGTCAAATCACCCCTCCACTTT. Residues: CASSLEQGVKSPLHF.

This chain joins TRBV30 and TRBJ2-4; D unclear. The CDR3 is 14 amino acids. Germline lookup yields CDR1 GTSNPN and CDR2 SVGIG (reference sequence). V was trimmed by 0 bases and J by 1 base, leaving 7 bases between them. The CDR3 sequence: CAWSVPRAKNIQYF. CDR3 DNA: TGTGCCTGGAGTGTACCCAGGGCCAAAAACATTCAGTACTTC.

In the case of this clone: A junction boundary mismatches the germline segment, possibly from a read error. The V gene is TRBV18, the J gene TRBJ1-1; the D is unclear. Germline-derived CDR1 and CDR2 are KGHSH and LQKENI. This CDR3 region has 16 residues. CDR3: CASSSPGRAMNTEAFF. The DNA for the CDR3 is TGTGCCAGCTCATCACCGGGGAGGGCCATGAACACTGAAGCTTTCTTT.

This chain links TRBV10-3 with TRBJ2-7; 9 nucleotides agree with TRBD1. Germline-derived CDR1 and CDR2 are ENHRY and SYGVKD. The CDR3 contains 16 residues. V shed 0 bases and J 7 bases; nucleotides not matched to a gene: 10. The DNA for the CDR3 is TGTGCCATCAGTGAGTCGAAAGGGACAGGGATAGGGGAGCAGTACTTC. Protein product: CAISESKGTGIGEQYF.

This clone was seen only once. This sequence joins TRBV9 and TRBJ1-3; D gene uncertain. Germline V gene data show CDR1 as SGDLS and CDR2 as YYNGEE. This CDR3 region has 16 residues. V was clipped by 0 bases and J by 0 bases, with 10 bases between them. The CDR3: CASSVAMGVSGNTIYF. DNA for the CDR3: TGTGCCAGCAGCGTAGCTATGGGAGTCTCTGGAAACACCATATATTTT.

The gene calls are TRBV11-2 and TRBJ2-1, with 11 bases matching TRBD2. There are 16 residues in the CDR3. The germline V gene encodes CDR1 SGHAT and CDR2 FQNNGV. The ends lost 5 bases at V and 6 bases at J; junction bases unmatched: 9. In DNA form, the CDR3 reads TGTGCCAGCAGCCCTAGCGGGGGGCGCATCGTCAATGAGCAGTTCTTC. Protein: CASSPSGGRIVNEQFF.

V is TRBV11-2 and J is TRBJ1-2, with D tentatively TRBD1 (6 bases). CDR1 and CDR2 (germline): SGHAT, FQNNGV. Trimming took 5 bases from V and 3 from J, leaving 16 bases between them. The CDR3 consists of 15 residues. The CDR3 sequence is CASSPGPRGYYGYTF. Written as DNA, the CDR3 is TGTGCCAGCAGCCCGGGACCTAGGGGGTACTATGGCTACACCTTC.

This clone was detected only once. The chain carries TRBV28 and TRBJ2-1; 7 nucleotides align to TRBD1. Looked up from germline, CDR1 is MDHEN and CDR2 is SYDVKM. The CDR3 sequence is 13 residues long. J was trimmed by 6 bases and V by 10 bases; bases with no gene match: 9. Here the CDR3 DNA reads TGTGCCACAAAGGGGGCGAGTCTCAATGAGCAGTTCTTC. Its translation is CATKGASLNEQFF.

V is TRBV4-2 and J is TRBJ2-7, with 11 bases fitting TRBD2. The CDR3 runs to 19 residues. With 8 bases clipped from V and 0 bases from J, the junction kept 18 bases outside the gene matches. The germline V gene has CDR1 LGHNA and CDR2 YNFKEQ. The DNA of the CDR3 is TGTGCCAGCGCCCTTTCCGGGGCTAGCGGGAGGACGACCTCCTACGAGCAGTACTTC. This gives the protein CASALSGASGRTTSYEQYF.